This T cell receptor (beta chain) was captured in a study of T cells expressing NK-cell markers. No DNA is given; TCRdb re-called the 5' RACE reads and lists each CDR3 protein once. The repertoire shows 350,000 to 450,000 distinct CDR3 sequences; the top ten hold 4% to 6.5%. This CDR3 has 15 amino acids. This chain joins TRBV12-3 or TRBV12-4 and TRBJ1-2; the D call of TRBD1 rests on TCRdb alone, since no DNA is present to check it. This TCR came from a man aged 18 to 69 in good health. Sequencing was performed on blood T cells: a sorted CD56 or NKG2C T cell subset, CD4+ or CD8+ T cells, or bulk PBMC T cells (not recorded which). The CDR3 sequence is CASSPWRKANYGYTF.